This TCR beta chain comes out of a study of early T cells in non-severe SARS-CoV-2 infection (dated by TCRdb to about 2021). The study in broad terms: Bulk RNA from unsorted whole blood was used for TCR sequencing, so alpha and beta chains could not be paired. What the work shows at the level of the full study, not this receptor alone: VDJdb matching was skewed toward anti-spike CD8 responses and likely underestimated virus-specific expansions by missing private and CD4 specificities.

The study was a case-control design nested within a healthcare worker cohort in London, UK, with weekly nasopharyngeal swab PCR tests and blood sampling. Healthcare workers were enrolled in the week of the UK lockdown, from 23 to 31 March 2020, and were followed every week for up to 16 weeks. To prepare the library, 5' RACE was applied. The run used a NextSeq 500. In the TCR library protocol, unique molecular identifiers were attached to individual cDNA molecules to correct for PCR bias and sequencing error. TCR alpha and beta chains were both sequenced, and the abundances of alpha and beta sequences in each sample were closely correlated with each other. Turning to the authors' computational methods: Decombinator V4 was used to annotate TCR sequences for V gene, J gene and CDR3. TCRs were defined as expanded if a significant change between any two time points was detected under a Poisson model with p below 0.0001. Abundances of TCRs were expressed as counts per million after normalisation to the total number of TCRs sequenced in each sample. MAIT TCRs were defined by TRAV1-2 paired with TRAJ12, TRAJ20 or TRAJ33, and iNKT TCRs by TRAV10 paired with TRAJ18. VDJdb, accessed 1 November 2021, was searched for CMV, EBV and SARS-CoV-2 annotated TCRs, with TCRs annotated for multiple antigens excluded. The public reads were run again by TCRdb, first through fastp at Q25 and then through MiXCR, and only productive beta chains were kept. Every distinct CDR3 protein forms one entry, paired with its most common genes and DNA. TCRdb's processing, not the authors' own work, is the source of the V and J calls. The sample profile shows 30,000 to 40,000 distinct CDR3 sequences; about 10% of them were found once. Of the sample, roughly 13% is held by the ten largest clones.

Between the V and J ends, shortened by 4 bases and 2 bases respectively, the junction contains 17 bases. CDR1 and CDR2, looked up from the germline V gene, are SNHLY and FYNNEI. The CDR3 starts with the cysteine, ends with the phenylalanine, and has 16 residues. Only CDR3 DNA remains: 48 bases, in frame from the first base. At least ten counts were recorded for this clonotype. What this receptor recognizes is not known. One base away there is no much larger clone; base qualities are not given. Rearrangement joined TRBV2 to TRBJ2-5; the best D guess is TRBD2, with 6 bases matching. Sequencing input: whole blood. The sequence was collected from an adult who was a healthcare worker with PCR-confirmed SARS-CoV-2 infection or an uninfected control (not recorded which). CDR3 region: CASSGSGRDLQETQYF. The nucleotide sequence reads TGTGCCAGCAGTGGCTCGGGCCGGGACTTACAAGAGACCCAGTACTTC.